This T cell receptor (beta chain) came from a study of vaccination effects on CD4 cells after COVID-19. Study results and limitations: Vaccine- and infection-induced clones showed marked clonal contraction late following vaccination.

Peptide-pool stimulation followed by sequencing identified expanded antigen-specific CD4+ clonotypes in the ViraFEST assay. Researchers isolated CD4+ T cells once less than twelve days of culture had elapsed. BNT162b2 vaccine or mRNA-1273 vaccine was given to participants in two doses. It was on days 3 and 7 that half the medium was replaced with IL-2 medium. Profiling relied on immunoSEQ multiplex PCR, and the TCRdb table lists in-frame clones only, not all of them. The data contain more than 60,000 clones, around 70% of them singletons. Remarks on this clone: Its antigen is currently unknown.

Germline V gene data show CDR1 as SEHNR and CDR2 as FQNEAQ (reference sequence). V lost 7 bases and J 0 bases, leaving 10 bases between the germline ends. The CDR3 is made up of 14 amino acids. The starting material was CD4+ T cells from PBMCs cultured with HCoV-229E spike peptides, obtained after COVID-19 vaccination. The chain employs TRBV7-9 and TRBJ2-1; D is perhaps TRBD2 (5 bases). The sequence came from a human donor who received a COVID-19 vaccine. CDR3 sequence reads: CASNGLTSYNEQFF. The CDR3 DNA is TGTGCCAGCAACGGACTTACCTCCTACAATGAGCAGTTCTTC.